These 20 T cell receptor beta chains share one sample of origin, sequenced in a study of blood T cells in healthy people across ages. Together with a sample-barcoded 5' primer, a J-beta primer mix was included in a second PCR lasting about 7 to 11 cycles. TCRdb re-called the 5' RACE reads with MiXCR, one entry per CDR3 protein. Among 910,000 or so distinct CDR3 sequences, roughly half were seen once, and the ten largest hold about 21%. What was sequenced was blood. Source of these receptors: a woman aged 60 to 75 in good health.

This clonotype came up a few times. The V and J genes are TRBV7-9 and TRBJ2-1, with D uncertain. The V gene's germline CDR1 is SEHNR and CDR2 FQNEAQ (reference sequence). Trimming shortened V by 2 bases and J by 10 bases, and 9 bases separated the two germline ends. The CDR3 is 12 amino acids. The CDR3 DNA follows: TGTGCCAGCAGCTTATCAGTAGGGGAGCAGTTCTTC. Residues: CASSLSVGEQFF.

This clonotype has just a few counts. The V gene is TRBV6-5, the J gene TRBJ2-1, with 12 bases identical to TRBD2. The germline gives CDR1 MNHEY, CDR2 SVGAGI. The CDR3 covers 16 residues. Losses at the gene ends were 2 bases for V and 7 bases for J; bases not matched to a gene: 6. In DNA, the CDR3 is TGTGCCAGCAGTTACCCGACTAGCGGGAGTTCGAATGAGCAGTTCTTC. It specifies CASSYPTSGSSNEQFF.

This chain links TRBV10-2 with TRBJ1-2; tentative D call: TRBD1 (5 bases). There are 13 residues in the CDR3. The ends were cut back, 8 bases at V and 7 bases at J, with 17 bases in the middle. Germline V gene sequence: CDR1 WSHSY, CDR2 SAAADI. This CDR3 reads CASWGRGFGGYTF. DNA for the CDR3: TGCGCCAGCTGGGGACGTGGGTTCGGTGGCTACACCTTC.

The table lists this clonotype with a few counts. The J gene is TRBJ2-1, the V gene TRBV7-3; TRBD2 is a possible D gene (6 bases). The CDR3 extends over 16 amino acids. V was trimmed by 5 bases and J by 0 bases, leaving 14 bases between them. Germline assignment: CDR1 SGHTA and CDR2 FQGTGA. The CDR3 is CASSPRAGSSYNEQFF. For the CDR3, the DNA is TGTGCCAGCAGCCCCAGGGCGGGGAGCTCCTACAATGAGCAGTTCTTC.

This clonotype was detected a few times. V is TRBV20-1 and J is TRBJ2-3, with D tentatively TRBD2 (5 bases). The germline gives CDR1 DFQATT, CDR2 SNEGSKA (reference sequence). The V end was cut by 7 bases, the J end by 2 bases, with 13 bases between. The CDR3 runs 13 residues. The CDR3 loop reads CSVGRSDTDTQYF. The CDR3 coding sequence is TGCAGTGTTGGGAGATCCGACACAGATACGCAGTATTTT.

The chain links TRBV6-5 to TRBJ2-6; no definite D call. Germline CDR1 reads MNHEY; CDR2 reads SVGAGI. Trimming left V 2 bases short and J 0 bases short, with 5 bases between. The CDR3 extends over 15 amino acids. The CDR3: CASSYELSGANVLTF. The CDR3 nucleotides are TGTGCCAGCAGTTACGAGCTCTCTGGGGCCAACGTCCTGACTTTC.

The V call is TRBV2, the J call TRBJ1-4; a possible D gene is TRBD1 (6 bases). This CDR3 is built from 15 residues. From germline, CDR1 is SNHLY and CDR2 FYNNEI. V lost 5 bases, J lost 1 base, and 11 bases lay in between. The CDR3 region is CASSPQGQTNEKLFF. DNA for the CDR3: TGTGCCAGCAGTCCGCAGGGGCAAACTAATGAAAAACTGTTTTTT.

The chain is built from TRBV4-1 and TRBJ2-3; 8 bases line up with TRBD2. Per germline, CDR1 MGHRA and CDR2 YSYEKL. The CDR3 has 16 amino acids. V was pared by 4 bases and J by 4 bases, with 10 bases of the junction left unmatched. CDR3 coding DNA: TGCGCCAGCAGCCCACAAGCGGGAGCGCGCGCAGATACGCAGTATTTT. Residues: CASSPQAGARADTQYF.

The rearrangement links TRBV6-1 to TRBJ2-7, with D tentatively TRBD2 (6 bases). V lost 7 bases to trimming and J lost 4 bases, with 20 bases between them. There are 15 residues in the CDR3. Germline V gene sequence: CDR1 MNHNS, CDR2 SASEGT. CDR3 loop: CASTRGLSGTYEQYF. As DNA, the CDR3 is TGTGCCAGCACTCGCGGGCTTAGCGGTACTTACGAGCAGTACTTC.

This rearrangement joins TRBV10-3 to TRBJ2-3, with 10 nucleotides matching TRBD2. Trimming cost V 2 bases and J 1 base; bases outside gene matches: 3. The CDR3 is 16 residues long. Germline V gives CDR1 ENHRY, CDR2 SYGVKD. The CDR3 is CAISEGLAGGTDTQYF. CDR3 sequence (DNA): TGTGCCATCAGTGAGGGTCTAGCGGGAGGCACAGATACGCAGTATTTT.

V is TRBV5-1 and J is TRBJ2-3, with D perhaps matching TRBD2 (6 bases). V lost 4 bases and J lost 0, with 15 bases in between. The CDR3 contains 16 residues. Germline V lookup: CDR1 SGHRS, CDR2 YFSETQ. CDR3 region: CASSKAEGTSTDTQYF. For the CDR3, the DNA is TGCGCCAGCAGCAAGGCCGAGGGGACTAGCACAGATACGCAGTATTTT.

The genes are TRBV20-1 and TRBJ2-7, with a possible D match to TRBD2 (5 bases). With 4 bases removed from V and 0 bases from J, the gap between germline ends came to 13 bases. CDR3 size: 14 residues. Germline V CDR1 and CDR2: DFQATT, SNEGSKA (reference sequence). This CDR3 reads CSATNRADSYEQYF. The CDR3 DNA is TGCAGTGCTACGAACCGAGCGGACTCCTACGAGCAGTACTTC.

The CDR3 sequence is CSAADRAGHEQYF. The CDR3, as DNA: TGCAGTGCCGCGGACAGGGCAGGCCACGAGCAGTACTTC. This chain connects TRBV20-1 to TRBJ2-7, with 8 bases matching TRBD1. Trimming cost V 6 bases and J 5 bases; bases outside gene matches: 9. CDR1 is DFQATT and CDR2 is SNEGSKA in the germline V gene (reference sequence). This CDR3 region has 13 residues.

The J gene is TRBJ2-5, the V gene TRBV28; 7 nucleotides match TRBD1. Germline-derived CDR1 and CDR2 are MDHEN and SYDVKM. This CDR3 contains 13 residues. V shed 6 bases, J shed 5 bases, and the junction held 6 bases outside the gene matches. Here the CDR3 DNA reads TGTGCCAGCAGCAACAGGGGCCCGGAGACCCAGTACTTC. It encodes CASSNRGPETQYF.

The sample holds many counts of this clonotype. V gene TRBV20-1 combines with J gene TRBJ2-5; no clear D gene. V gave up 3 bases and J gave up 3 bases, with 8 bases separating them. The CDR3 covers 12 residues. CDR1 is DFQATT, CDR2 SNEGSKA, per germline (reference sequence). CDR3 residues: CSASRLKETQYF. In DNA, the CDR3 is TGCAGTGCTAGCCGCTTAAAAGAGACCCAGTACTTC.

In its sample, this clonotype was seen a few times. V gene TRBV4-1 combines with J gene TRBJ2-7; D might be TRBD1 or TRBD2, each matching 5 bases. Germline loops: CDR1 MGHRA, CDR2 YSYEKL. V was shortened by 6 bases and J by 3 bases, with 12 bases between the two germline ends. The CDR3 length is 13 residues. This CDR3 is CASSRDVLYEQYF. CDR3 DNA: TGCGCCAGCAGTCGGGACGTACTCTACGAGCAGTACTTC.

The CDR3 region has the DNA TGTGCCAGCAGTTTAGCGCCGGCGACGGTGGGGCAGCAGTACTTC. It translates to CASSLAPATVGQQYF. The chain couples TRBV12-3 or TRBV12-4 to TRBJ2-4, with D possibly matching TRBD1 (5 bases). With 0 bases removed from V and 13 bases from J, the gap between germline ends came to 19 bases. The CDR3 has 15 amino acids.

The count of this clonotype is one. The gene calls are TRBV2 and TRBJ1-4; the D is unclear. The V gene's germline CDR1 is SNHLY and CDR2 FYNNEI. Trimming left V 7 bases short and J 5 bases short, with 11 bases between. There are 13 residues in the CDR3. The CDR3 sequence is CASKIQLNEKLFF. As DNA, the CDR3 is TGTGCCAGCAAAATTCAGCTGAATGAAAAACTGTTTTTT.

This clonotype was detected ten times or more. As DNA, the CDR3 is TGTGCCAGCAGCCTTGGACAGAACTATGGCTACACCTTC. Translation gives CASSLGQNYGYTF. The gene calls are TRBV7-2 and TRBJ1-2, with D possibly TRBD1 on 6 matching bases. This CDR3 is 13 amino acids long. The ends were cut back, 5 bases at V and 2 bases at J, with 9 bases in the middle. Germline CDR1 and CDR2: SGHTA and FQGNSA.

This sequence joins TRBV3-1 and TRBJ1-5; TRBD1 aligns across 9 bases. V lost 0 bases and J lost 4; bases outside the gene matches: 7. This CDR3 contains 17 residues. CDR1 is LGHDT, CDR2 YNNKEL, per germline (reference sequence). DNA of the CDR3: TGTGCCAGCAGCCAAGATGCCGGACAGGGGATTAATCAGCCCCAGCATTTT. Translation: CASSQDAGQGINQPQHF. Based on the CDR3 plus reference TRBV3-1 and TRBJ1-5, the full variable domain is DTAVSQTPKYLVTQMGNDKSIKCEQNLGHDTMYWYKQDSKKFLKIMFSYNNKELIINETVPNRFSPKSPDKAHLNLHINSLELGDSAVYFCASSQDAGQGINQPQHFGDGTRLSIL.